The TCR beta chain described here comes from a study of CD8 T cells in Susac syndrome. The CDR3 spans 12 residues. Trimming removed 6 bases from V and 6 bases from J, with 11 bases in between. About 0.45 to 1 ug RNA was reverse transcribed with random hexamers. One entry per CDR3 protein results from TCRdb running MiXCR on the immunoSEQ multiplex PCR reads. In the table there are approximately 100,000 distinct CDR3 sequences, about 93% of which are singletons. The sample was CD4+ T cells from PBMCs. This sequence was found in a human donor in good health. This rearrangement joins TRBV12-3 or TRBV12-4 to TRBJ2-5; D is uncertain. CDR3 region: CASSPLPKTQYF. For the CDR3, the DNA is TGTGCCAGCAGCCCCTTGCCCAAGACCCAGTACTTC.